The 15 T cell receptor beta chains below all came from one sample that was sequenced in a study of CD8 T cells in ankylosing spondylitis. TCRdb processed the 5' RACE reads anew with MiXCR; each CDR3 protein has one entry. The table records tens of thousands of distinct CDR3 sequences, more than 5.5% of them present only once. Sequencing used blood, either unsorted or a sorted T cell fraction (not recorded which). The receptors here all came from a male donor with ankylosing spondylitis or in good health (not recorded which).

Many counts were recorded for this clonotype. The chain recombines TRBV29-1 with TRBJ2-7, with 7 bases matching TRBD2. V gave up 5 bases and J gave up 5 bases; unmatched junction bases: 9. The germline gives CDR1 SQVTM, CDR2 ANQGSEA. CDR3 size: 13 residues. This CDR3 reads CSVLWRERDEQYF. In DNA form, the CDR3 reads TGCAGCGTTCTGTGGCGGGAGAGGGACGAGCAGTACTTC.

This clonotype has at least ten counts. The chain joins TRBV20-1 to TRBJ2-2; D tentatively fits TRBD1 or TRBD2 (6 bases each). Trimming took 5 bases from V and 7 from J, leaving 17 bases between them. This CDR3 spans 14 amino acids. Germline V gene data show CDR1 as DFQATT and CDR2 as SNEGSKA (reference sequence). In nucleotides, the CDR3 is TGCAGTGCTGGGCTAGCCGGGGGCCACGGGGAGCTGTTTTTT. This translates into CSAGLAGGHGELFF.

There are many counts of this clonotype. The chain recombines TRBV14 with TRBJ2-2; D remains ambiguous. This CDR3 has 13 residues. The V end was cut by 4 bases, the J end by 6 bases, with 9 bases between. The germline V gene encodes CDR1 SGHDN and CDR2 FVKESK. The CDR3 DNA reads TGTGCCAGCAGCCGGGCCCAAGCCGGGGAGCTGTTTTTT. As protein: CASSRAQAGELFF.

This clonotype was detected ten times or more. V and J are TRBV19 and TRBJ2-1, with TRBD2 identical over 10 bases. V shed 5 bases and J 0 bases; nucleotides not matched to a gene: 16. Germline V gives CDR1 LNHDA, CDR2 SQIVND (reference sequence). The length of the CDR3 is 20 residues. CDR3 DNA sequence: TGTGCCAGTAGTCCGGGTCGCGGTAGCGGGAGGCGTAGCTCCTACAATGAGCAGTTCTTC. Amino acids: CASSPGRGSGRRSSYNEQFF.

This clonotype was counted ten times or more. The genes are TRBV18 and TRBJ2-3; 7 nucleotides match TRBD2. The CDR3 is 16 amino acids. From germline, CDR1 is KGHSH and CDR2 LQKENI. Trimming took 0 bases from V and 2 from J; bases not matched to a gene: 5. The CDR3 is CASSPPIGTNTDTQYF. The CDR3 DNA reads TGTGCCAGCTCACCACCTATCGGGACTAACACAGATACGCAGTATTTT. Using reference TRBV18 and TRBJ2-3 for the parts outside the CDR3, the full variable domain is NAGVMQNPRHLVRRRGQEARLRCSPMKGHSHVYWYRQLPEEGLKFMVYLQKENIIDESGMPKERFSAEFPKEGPSILRIQQVVRGDSAAYFCASSPPIGTNTDTQYFGPGTRLTVL.

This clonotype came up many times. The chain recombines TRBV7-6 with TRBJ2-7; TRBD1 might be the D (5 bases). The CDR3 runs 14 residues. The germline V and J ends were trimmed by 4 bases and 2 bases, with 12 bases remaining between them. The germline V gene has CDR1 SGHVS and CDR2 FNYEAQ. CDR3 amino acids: CASSYRDSPYEQYF. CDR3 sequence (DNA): TGTGCCAGCAGCTACCGAGACAGCCCCTACGAGCAGTACTTC. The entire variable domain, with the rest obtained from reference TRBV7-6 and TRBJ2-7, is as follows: GAGVSQSPRYKVTKRGQDVALRCDPISGHVSLYWYRQALGQGPEFLTYFNYEAQQDKSGLPNDRFSAERPEGSISTLTIQRTEQRDSAMYRCASSYRDSPYEQYFGPGTRLTVT.

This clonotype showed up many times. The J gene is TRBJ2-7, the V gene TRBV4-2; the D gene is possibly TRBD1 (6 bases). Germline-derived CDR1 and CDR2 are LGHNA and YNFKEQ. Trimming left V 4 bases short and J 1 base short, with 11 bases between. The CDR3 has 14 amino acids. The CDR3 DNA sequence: TGTGCCAGCAGCCCAGAGGACAGATCCTACGAGCAGTACTTC. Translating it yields CASSPEDRSYEQYF.

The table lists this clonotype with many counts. The CDR3 nucleotides are TGTGCCAGCAGCACCCCGGGACTAGCGGAACAAGAGACCCAGTACTTC. Translated: CASSTPGLAEQETQYF. The chain carries TRBV11-1 and TRBJ2-5, with TRBD2 identical over 11 bases. Germline V lookup: CDR1 SGHAT, CDR2 FQDESV (reference sequence). The CDR3 consists of 16 residues. Trimming took 5 bases from V and 2 from J; bases not matched to a gene: 7.

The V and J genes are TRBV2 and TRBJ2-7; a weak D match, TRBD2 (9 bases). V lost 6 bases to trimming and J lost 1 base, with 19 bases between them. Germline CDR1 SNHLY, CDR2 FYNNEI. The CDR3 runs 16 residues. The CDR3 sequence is CASRDRALAGSYEQYF. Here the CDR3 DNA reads TGTGCCAGCAGGGACAGGGCGCTAGCGGGGTCCTACGAGCAGTACTTC. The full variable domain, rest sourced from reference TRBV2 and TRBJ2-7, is EPEVTQTPSHQVTQMGQEVILRCVPISNHLYFYWYRQILGQKVEFLVSFYNNEISEKSEIFDDQFSVERPDGSNFTLKIRSTKLEDSAMYFCASRDRALAGSYEQYFGPGTRLTVT.

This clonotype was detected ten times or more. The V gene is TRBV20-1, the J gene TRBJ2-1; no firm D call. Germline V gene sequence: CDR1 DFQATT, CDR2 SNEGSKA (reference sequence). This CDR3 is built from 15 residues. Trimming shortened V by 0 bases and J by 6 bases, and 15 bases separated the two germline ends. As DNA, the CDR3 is TGCAGTGCTAGAGATGTTTCTGGAGTTCGCAATGAGCAGTTCTTC. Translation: CSARDVSGVRNEQFF.

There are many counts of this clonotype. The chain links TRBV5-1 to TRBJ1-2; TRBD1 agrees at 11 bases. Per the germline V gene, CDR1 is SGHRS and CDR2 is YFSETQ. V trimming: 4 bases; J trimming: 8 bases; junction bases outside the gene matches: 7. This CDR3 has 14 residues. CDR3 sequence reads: CASSDQGTGGGYTF. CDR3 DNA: TGCGCCAGCAGCGATCAGGGGACAGGGGGAGGCTACACCTTC.

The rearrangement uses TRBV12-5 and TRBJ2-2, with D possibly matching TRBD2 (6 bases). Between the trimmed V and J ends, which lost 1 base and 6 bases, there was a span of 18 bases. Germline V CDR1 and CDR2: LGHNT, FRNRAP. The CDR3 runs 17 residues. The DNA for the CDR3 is TGTGCTAGTGGTTTGGAGACTAGTACTTATGACGCCGGGGAGCTGTTTTTT. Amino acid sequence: CASGLETSTYDAGELFF.

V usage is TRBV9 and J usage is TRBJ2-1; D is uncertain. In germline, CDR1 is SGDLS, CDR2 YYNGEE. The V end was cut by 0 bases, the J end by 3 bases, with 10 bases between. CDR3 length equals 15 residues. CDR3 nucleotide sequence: TGTGCCAGCAGCGTAGATGGGCTTGTCTACAATGAGCAGTTCTTC. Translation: CASSVDGLVYNEQFF.

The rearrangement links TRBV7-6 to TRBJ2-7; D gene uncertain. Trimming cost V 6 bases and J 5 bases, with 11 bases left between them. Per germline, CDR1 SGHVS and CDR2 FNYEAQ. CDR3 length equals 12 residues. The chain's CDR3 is CASSNQVDEQYF. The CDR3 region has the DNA TGTGCCAGCAGTAACCAGGTGGACGAGCAGTACTTC.

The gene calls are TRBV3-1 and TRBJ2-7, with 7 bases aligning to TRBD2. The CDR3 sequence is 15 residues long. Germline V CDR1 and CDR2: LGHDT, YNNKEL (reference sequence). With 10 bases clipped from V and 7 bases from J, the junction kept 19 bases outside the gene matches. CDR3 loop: CATCQGGRVYGEQYF. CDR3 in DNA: TGTGCCACCTGCCAAGGAGGGAGGGTCTACGGGGAGCAGTACTTC.